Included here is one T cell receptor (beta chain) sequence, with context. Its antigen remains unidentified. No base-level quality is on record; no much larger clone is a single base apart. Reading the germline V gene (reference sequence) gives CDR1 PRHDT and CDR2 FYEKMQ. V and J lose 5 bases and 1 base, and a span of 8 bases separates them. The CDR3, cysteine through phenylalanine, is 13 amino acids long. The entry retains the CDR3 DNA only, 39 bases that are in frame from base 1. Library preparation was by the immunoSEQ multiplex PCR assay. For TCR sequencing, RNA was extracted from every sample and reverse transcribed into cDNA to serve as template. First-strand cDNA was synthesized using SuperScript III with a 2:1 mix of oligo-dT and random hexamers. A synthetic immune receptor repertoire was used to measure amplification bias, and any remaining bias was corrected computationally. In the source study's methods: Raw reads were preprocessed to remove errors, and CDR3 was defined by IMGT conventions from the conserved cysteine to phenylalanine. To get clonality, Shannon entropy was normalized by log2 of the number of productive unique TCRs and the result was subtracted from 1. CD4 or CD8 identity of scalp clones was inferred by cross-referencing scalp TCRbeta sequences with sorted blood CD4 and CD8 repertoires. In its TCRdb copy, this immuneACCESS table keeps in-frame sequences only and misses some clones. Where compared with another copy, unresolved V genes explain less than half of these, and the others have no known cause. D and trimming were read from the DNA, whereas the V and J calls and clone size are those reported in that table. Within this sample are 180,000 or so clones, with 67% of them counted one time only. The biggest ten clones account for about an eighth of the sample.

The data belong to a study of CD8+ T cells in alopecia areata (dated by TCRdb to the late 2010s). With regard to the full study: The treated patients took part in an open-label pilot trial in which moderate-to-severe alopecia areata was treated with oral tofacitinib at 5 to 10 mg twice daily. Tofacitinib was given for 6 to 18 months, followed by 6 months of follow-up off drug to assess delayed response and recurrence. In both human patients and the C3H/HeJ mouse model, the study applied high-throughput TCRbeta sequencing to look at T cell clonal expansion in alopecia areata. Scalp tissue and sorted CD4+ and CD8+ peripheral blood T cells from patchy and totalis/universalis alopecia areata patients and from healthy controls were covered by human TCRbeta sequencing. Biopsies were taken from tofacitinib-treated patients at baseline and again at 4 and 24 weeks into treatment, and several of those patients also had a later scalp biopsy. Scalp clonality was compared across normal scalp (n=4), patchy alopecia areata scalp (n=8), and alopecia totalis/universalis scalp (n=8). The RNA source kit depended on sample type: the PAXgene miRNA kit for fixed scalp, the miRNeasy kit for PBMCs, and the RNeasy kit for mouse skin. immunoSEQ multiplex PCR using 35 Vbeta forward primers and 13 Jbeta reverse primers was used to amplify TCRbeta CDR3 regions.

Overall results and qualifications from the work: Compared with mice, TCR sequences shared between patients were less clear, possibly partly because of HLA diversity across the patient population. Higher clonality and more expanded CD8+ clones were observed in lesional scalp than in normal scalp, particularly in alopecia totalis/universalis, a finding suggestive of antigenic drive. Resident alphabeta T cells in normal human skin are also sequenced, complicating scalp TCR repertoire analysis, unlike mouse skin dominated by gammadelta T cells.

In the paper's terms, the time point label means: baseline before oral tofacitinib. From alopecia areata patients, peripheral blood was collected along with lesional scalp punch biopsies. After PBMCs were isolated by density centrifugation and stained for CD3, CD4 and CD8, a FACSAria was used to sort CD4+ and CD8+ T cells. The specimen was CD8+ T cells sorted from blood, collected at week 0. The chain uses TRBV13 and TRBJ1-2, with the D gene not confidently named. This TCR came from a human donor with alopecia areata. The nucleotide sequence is TGTGCCAGCAGCCCCACCCTTAACTATGGCTACACCTTC. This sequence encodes CASSPTLNYGYTF.